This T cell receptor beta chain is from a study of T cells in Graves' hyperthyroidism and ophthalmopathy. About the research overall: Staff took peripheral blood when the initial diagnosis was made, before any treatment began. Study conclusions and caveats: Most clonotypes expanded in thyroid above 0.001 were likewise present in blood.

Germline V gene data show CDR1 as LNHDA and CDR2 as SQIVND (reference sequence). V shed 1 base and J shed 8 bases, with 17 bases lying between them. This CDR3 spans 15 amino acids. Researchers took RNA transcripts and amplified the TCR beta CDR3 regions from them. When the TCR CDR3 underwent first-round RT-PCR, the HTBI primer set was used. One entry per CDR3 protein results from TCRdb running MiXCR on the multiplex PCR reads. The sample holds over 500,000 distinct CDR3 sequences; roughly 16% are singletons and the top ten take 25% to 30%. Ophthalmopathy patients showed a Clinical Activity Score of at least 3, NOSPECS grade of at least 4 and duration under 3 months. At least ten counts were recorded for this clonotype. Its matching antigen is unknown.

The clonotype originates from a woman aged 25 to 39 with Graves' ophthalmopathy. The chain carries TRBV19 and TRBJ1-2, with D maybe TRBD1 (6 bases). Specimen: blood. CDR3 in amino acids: CASSIGDIRTDGYTF. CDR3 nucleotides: TGTGCCAGTAGTATAGGCGATATTCGGACAGACGGCTACACCTTC.